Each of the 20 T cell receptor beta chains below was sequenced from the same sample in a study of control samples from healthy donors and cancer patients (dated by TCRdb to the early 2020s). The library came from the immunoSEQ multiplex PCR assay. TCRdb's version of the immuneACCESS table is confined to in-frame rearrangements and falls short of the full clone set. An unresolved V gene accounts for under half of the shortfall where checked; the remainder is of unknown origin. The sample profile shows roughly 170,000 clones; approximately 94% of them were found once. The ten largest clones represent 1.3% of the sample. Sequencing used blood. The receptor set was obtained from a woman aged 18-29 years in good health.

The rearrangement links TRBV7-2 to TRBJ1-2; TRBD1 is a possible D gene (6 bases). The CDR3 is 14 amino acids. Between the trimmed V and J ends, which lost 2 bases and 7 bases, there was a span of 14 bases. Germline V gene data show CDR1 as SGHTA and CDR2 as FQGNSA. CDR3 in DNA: TGTGCCAGCAGCTTATCGGTATTACAGGGTGGCTACACCTTC. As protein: CASSLSVLQGGYTF.

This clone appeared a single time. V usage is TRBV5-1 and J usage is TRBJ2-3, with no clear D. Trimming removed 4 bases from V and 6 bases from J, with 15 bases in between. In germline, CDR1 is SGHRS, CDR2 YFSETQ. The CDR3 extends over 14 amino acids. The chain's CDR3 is CASSPVGALDTQYF. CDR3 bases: TGCGCCAGCAGCCCCGTCGGAGCGTTGGATACGCAGTATTTT.

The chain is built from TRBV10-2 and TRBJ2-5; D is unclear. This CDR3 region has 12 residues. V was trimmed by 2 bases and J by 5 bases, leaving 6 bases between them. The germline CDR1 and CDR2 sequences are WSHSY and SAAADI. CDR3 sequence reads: CASSEVGETQYF. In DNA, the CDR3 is TGCGCCAGCAGTGAGGTAGGGGAGACCCAGTACTTC.

Written as DNA, the CDR3 is TGTGCCAGCAGTGGGGCGACAGGGAACTATGGCTACACCTTC. Its translation is CASSGATGNYGYTF. V gene TRBV25-1 combines with J gene TRBJ1-2; 7 nucleotides align to TRBD1. The germline V gene has CDR1 MGHDK and CDR2 SYGVNS. Germline trimming cut 4 bases from V and 2 bases from J; bases unmatched to any gene: 4. The CDR3 length is 14 residues.

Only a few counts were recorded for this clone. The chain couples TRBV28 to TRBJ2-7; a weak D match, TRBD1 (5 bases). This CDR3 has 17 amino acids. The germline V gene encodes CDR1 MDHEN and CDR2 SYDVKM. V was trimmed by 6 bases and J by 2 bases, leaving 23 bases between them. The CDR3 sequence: CASRSETGHTIAYEQYF. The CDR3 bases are TGTGCCAGCAGGAGTGAGACCGGACACACGATTGCCTACGAGCAGTACTTC.

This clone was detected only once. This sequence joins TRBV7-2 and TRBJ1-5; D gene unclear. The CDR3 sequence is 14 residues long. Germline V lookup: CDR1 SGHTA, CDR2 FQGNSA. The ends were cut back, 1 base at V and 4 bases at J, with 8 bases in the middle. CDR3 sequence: CASSLDGLNQPQHF. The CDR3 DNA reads TGTGCCAGCAGCTTAGATGGGCTAAATCAGCCCCAGCATTTT.

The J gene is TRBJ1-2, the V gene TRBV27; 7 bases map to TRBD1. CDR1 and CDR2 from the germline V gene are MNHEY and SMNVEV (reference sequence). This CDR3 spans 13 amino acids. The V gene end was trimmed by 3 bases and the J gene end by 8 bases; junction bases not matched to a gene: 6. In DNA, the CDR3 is TGTGCCAGCAGTTTTTTAGGGGGACAGGGCTACACCTTC. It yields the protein CASSFLGGQGYTF.

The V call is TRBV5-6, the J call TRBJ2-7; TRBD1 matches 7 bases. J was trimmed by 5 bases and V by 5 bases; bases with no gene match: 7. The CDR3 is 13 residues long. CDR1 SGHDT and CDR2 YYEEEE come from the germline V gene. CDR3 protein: CASRLGQVDEQYF. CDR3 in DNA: TGTGCCAGCAGACTTGGACAGGTCGACGAGCAGTACTTC. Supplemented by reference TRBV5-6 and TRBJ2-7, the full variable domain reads DAGVTQSPTHLIKTRGQQVTLRCSPKSGHDTVSWYQQALGQGPQFIFQYYEEEERQRGNFPDRFSGHQFPNYSSELNVNALLLGDSALYLCASRLGQVDEQYFGPGTRLTVT.

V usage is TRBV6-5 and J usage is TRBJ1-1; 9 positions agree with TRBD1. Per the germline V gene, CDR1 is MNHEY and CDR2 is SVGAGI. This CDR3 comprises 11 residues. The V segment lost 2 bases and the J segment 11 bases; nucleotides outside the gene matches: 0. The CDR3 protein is CASSYGTGAFF. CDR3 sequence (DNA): TGTGCCAGCAGTTACGGGACAGGGGCTTTCTTT.

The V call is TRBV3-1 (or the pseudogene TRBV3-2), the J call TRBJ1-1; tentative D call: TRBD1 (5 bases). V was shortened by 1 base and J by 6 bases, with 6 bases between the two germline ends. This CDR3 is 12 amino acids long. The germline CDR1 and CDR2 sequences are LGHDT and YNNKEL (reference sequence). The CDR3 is CASSQGDSEAFF. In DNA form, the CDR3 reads TGTGCCAGCAGCCAAGGGGACTCTGAAGCTTTCTTT.

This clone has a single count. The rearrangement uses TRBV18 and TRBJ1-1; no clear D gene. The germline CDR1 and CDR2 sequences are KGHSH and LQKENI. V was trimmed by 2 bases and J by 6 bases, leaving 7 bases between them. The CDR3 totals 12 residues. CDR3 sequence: CASSPDLAEAFF. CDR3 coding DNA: TGTGCCAGCTCACCAGACTTGGCTGAAGCTTTCTTT.

DNA for the CDR3: TGTGCCAGCAGTTACTGGACCGGGGAGCTGTTTTTT. Encoded protein: CASSYWTGELFF. The gene calls are TRBV6-5 and TRBJ2-2, with D unresolved. V lost 1 base and J 5 bases, leaving 2 bases between the germline ends. The CDR3 totals 12 residues. Germline V lookup: CDR1 MNHEY, CDR2 SVGAGI.

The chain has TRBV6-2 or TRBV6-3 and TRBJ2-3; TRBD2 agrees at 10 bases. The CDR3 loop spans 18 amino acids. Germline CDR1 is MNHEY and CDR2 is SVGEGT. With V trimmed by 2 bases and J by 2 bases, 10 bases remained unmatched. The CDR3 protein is CASSYPASGGIFTDTQYF. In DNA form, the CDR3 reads TGTGCCAGCAGTTACCCGGCTAGCGGGGGTATATTCACAGATACGCAGTATTTT.

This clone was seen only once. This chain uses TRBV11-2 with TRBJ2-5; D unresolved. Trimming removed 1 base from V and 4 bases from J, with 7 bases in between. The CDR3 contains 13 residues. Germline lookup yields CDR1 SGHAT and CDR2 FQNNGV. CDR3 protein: CASSLGAIETQYF. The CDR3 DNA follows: TGTGCCAGCAGCTTAGGTGCGATAGAGACCCAGTACTTC.

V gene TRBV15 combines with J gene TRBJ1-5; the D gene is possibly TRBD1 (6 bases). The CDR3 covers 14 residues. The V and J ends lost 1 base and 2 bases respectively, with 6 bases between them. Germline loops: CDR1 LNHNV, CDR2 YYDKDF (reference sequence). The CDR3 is CATSRAGGNQPQHF. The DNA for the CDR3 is TGTGCCACCAGCAGAGCAGGGGGCAATCAGCCCCAGCATTTT.

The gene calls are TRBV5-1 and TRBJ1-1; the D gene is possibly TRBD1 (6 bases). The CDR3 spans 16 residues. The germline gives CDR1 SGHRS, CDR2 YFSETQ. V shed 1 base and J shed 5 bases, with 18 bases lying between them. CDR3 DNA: TGCGCCAGCAGCTTGATCGCCGGGGGGGCCGGGACTGAAGCTTTCTTT. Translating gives CASSLIAGGAGTEAFF.

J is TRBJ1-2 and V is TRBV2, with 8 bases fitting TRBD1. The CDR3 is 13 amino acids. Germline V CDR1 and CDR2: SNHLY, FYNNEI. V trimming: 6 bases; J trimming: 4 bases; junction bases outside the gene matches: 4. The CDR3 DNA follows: TGTGCCAGCAGCGCTGACAGGGGCTATGGCTACACCTTC. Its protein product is CASSADRGYGYTF.

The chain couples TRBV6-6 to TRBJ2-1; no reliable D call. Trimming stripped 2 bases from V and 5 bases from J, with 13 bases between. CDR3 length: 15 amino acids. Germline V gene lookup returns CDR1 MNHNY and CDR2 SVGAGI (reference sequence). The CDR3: CASSYGVLVDNEQFF. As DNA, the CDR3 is TGTGCCAGCAGTTACGGCGTTTTAGTGGACAATGAGCAGTTCTTC.

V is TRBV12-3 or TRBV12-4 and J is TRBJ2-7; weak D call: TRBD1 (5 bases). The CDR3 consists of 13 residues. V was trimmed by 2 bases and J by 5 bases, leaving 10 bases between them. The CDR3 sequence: CASSLRQGNEQYF. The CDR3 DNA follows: TGTGCCAGCAGTTTAAGGCAGGGAAACGAGCAGTACTTC.

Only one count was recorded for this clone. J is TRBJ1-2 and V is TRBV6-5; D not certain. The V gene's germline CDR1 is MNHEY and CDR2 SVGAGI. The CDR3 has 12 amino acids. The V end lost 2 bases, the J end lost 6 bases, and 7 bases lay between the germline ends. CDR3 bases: TGTGCCAGCAGTTACGGGAGCCATGGCTACACCTTC. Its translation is CASSYGSHGYTF.